This TCR beta chain was identified during a study of glioma-infiltrating T cells after dendritic cell vaccination (TCRdb year 2016). About the full investigation: A cohort of approximately 15 glioblastoma patients from Phase I and II dendritic cell vaccination trials was included, of whom 9 were newly diagnosed and 6 had recurrent disease. Between the early 2000s and the early 2010s, the patients were given dendritic cell vaccination pulsed with autologous tumor lysate. The vaccine was prepared from monocyte-derived dendritic cells that were cultured for 6 to 7 days with IL-4 and GM-CSF and then pulsed overnight with autologous tumor lysate. Patients received three intradermal dendritic cell vaccine injections at biweekly intervals in the arm below the axilla. Tumor-infiltrating lymphocyte content was quantified and tumor and blood repertoires were compared in dendritic cell-vaccinated glioblastoma patients by deep sequencing of TCR beta CDR3 regions. Survival after dendritic cell vaccination was correlated with TCR sequencing metrics such as TIL content and the overlap between tumor and blood repertoires. The paper's findings and limits, for the study overall: TCR clonality showed no direct relationship with survival, which suggests that a diverse polyclonal response may be important. Longer time to progression and overall survival after dendritic cell vaccination were predicted by higher estimated pretreatment TIL content. The TCR overlap response model with three groups was called speculative and said to need prospective validation. The cohort was small and heterogeneous, and full blood and tumor sets were available for few patients, with initial-recurrent tumor pairs available for even fewer patients.

The CDR3 goes from the cysteine to the phenylalanine over 11 residues. Only the CDR3 DNA is retained, 33 bases long and in frame from the first base. CDR1 and CDR2 are drawn from the germline V gene (reference sequence): GTSNPN, SVGIG. V gives up 3 bases and J gives up 4 bases, and the segment between their germline ends measures 7 bases. Using the immunoSEQ assay, TCRB CDR3 regions were amplified from approximately 1.9 micrograms of genomic DNA, or from all available DNA when less than that was on hand. For multiplex PCR, 60 forward primers for TCR V beta segments and 13 reverse primers for J beta segments were used. Synthetic control templates were spiked into each sample at limiting dilution to estimate reads per starting template. The Illumina HiSeq System generated 87 bp sequencing reads. For the original study's pipeline: PCR and sequencing errors were removed by a nearest neighbor algorithm that merged closely related sequences. TCR overlap was measured as the percentage of unique tumor TCR beta sequences also present in the same patient's peripheral blood. Not all clones reach the TCRdb copy of this immuneACCESS table, which keeps in-frame sequences only. Checked studies attribute under half of the gap to unresolved V genes and leave the rest unexplained. V and J calls and clone size are given by that table; D and trimming were obtained from the DNA. For this sample there are fewer than 25,000 clones; approximately 79% appear just once. Of the sample, 30% to 45% falls within the top ten clones.

This clone was observed a single time. There is no known antigen for this receptor. Base qualities are not provided; no much larger clone lies one nucleotide away. To be selected, patients needed enough residual fresh-frozen tumor tissue and more than two years of available survival data. An isocitrate dehydrogenase mutation was not carried by any of the glioblastoma patients, although molecular status was otherwise variable. PBMC were collected before vaccination, two weeks after the third vaccination, and at tumor progression when it occurred. Genomic DNA was extracted with the Qiagen DNeasy Blood extraction Kit.

The sample in question was blood, obtained before dendritic cell vaccination. The rearrangement combines TRBV30 with TRBJ2-7; the D gene lacks a confident call. This receptor was taken from a human donor with glioblastoma. This receptor has the CDR3 CAWSPRYEQYF. The nucleotides are TGTGCCTGGAGCCCGAGGTACGAGCAGTACTTC.